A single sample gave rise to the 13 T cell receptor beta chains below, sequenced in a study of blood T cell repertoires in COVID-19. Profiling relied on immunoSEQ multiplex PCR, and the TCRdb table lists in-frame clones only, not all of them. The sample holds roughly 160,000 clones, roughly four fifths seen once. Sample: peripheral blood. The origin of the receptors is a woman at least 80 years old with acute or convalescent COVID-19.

CDR3 DNA sequence: TGCGCCAGCAGCCAACCGGGACAGTCCTACGAGCAGTACTTC. It specifies CASSQPGQSYEQYF. V and J are TRBV4-1 and TRBJ2-7; 7 positions match TRBD1. The CDR3 has 14 amino acids. CDR1 is MGHRA and CDR2 is YSYEKL in the germline V gene. The V segment lost 2 bases and the J segment 1 base; nucleotides outside the gene matches: 2.

The CDR3 sequence: CASSPRTGHNEQFF. Written as DNA, the CDR3 is TGTGCCAGCAGTCCCCGGACTGGACACAATGAGCAGTTCTTC. This chain uses TRBV27 with TRBJ2-1; a weak D match, TRBD2 (5 bases). CDR1 is MNHEY, CDR2 SMNVEV, per germline (reference sequence). The CDR3 loop spans 14 amino acids. V lost 5 bases, J lost 5 bases, and 13 bases lay in between.

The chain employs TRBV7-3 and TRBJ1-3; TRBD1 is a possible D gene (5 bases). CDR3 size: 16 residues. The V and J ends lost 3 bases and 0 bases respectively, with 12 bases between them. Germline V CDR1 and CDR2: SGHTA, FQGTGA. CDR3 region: CASSFGGGLSGNTIYF. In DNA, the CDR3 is TGTGCCAGCAGCTTCGGGGGAGGTCTCTCTGGAAACACCATATATTTT.

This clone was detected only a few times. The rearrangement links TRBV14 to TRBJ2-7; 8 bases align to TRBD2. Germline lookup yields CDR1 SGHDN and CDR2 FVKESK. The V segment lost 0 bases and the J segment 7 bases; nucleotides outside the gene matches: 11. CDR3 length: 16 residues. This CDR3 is CASSQDGPGLGLEQYF. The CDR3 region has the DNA TGTGCCAGCAGCCAAGACGGGCCGGGACTAGGTTTGGAGCAGTACTTC.

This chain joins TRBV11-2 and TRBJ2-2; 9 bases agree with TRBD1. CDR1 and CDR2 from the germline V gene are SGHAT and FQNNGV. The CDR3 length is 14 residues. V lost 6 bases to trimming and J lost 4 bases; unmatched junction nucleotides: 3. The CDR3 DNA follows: TGTGCCAGCAGACTGGACAGGGGCACCGGGGAGCTGTTTTTT. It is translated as CASRLDRGTGELFF.

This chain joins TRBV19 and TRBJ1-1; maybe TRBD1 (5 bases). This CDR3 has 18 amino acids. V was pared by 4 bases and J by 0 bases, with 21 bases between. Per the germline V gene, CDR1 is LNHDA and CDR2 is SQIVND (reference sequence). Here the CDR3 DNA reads TGTGCCAGTAGTAGGAGCAGGGCAGCTCCCTTCATGAACACTGAAGCTTTCTTT. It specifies CASSRSRAAPFMNTEAFF.

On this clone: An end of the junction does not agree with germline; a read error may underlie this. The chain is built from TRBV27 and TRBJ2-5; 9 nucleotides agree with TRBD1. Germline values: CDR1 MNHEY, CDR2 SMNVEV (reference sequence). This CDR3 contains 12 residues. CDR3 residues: CAYPDRGETQYF. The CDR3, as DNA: TGCGCCTACCCGGACAGGGGCGAGACCCAGTACTTC.

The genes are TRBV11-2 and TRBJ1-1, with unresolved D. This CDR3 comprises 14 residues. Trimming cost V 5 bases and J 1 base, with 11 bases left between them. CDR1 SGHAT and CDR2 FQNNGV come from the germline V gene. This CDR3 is CASSPRNGNTEAFF. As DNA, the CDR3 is TGTGCCAGCAGCCCTAGGAATGGGAACACTGAAGCTTTCTTT. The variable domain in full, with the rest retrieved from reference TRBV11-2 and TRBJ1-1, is EAGVAQSPRYKIIEKRQSVAFWCNPISGHATLYWYQQILGQGPKLLIQFQNNGVVDDSQLPKDRFSAERLKGVDSTLKIQPAKLEDSAVYLCASSPRNGNTEAFFGQGTRLTVV.

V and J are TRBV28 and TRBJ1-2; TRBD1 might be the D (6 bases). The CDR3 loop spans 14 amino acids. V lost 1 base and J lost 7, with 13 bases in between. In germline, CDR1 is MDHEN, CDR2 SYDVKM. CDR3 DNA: TGTGCCAGCAGTTTATCAGGGGAGTTTAGTGGCTACACCTTC. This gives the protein CASSLSGEFSGYTF.

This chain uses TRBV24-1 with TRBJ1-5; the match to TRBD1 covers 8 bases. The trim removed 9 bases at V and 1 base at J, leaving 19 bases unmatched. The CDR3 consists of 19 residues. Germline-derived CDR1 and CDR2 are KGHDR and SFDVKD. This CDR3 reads CATPPWTGSPTKSNQPQHF. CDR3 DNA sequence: TGTGCCACCCCCCCGTGGACAGGGTCCCCTACAAAGAGCAATCAGCCCCAGCATTTT.

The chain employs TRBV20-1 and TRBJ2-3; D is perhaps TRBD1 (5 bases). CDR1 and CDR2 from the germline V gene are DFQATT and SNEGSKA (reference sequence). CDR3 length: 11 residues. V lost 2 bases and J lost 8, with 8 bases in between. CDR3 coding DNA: TGCAGTGCTAGATGGGGCGGTACGCAGTATTTT. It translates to CSARWGGTQYF.

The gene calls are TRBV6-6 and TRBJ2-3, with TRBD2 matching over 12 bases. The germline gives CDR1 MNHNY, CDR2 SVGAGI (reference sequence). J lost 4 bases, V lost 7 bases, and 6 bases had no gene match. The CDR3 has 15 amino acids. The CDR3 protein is CASNRLAGVSDTQYF. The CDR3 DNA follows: TGTGCCAGCAACAGACTAGCGGGAGTCTCAGATACGCAGTATTTT.

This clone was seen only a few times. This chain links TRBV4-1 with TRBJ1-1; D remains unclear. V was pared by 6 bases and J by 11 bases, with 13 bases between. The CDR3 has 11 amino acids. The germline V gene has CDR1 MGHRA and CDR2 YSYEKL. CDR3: CASSSVVEAFF. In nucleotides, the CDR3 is TGCGCCAGCAGTTCCGTTGTGGAGGCTTTCTTT.